In this sample, the clone carrying this TCR beta chain turned up a few times. Its specificity is unknown. This record comes from a study of neurological immune-mediated disorders. Findings and limits, study-wide: The most TCR clonal expansion was seen in HTLV-1-associated myelopathy, and the least was seen in multiple sclerosis, which fell below healthy controls. Among expanded clones, no CDR3 amino acid sequences were shared across subjects, a pattern suggesting private repertoires in all groups. The multiple sclerosis repertoire cluster had no clinical or MRI feature associated with it.

cDNA was made by 5'RACE with 10-nucleotide random UMIs. Each CDR3 protein gets one entry after TCRdb re-called the 5' RACE reads with MiXCR. The table records around 46,000 distinct CDR3 sequences, less than 5% of them present only once. The sequenced sample consisted of PBMCs. The sequence was collected from a woman aged 60-75 years with multiple sclerosis.

The CDR3 DNA reads as TGTGCCAGCATCACCGGGACAGGGGACGAAAAACTGTTTTTT. It codes for CASITGTGDEKLFF. The chain couples TRBV5-5 to TRBJ1-4; TRBD1 matches 10 bases. Germline V CDR1 and CDR2: SGHKS, YYEKEE (reference sequence). V lost 6 bases to trimming and J lost 8 bases; unmatched junction nucleotides: 7. The CDR3 consists of 14 residues.